What follows are 22 T cell receptor beta chains derived from one specimen sequenced in a study of cytomegalovirus exposure and HLA in healthy donors (dated by TCRdb to 2015 to 2018). Libraries came from the immunoSEQ multiplex PCR assay. For the multiplex PCR, a mixture combining 60 forward primers for TCR Vbeta segments and 13 reverse primers for TCR Jbeta segments was used. In TCRdb, the immuneACCESS table is reduced to in-frame sequences with V and J assigned. These tables do not hold every clone; where another copy was compared, an unresolved V gene accounts for under half, and the others remain unexplained. A total of a few hundred thousand clones appear in this sample, approximately 84% of them only once. The top ten hold around 0.57% of the sample. The sequencing sample was made of PBMCs. The receptors derive from a woman between 35 and 50 years old in good health and CMV-seronegative.

The CDR3 loop reads CASGPAGNEQFF. In DNA form, the CDR3 reads TGTGCCAGCGGGCCTGCGGGAAATGAGCAGTTCTTC. The rearrangement joins TRBV27 to TRBJ2-1; weak D call: TRBD2 (6 bases). Germline values: CDR1 MNHEY, CDR2 SMNVEV (reference sequence). The length of the CDR3 is 12 residues. V was cut by 8 bases and J by 7 bases, with 12 bases left in between.

V is TRBV5-1 and J is TRBJ2-7; D not certain. The germline V gene has CDR1 SGHRS and CDR2 YFSETQ. CDR3 length: 14 residues. With 0 bases removed from V and 6 bases from J, the gap between germline ends came to 13 bases. The CDR3 bases are TGCGCCAGCAGCTTGGCTGTGTCCCTTTCCGAGCAGTACTTC. This gives the protein CASSLAVSLSEQYF.

This chain connects TRBV15 to TRBJ2-2; D possibly corresponds to TRBD2 (5 bases). The length of the CDR3 is 15 residues. V lost 3 bases and J lost 5, with 13 bases in between. Germline V gene lookup returns CDR1 LNHNV and CDR2 YYDKDF (reference sequence). CDR3 in amino acids: CATSRSRRGTGELFF. The CDR3 coding sequence is TGTGCCACCAGCAGGAGTCGGCGAGGGACCGGGGAGCTGTTTTTT.

This chain joins TRBV27 and TRBJ2-5, with a possible D match to TRBD1 (5 bases). Per the germline V gene, CDR1 is MNHEY and CDR2 is SMNVEV (reference sequence). V lost 4 bases, J lost 5 bases, and 14 bases lay in between. The CDR3 consists of 14 residues. The CDR3, as DNA: TGTGCCAGCAGTTCCCAGGGTTTAGTCGAGACCCAGTACTTC. Its protein is CASSSQGLVETQYF.

The V call is TRBV27, the J call TRBJ2-5; D gene ambiguous. Per the germline V gene, CDR1 is MNHEY and CDR2 is SMNVEV (reference sequence). CDR3 length: 14 amino acids. The germline V and J ends were trimmed by 5 bases and 0 bases, with 10 bases remaining between them. The chain's CDR3 is CASSPAVYQETQYF. In DNA form, the CDR3 reads TGTGCCAGCAGTCCGGCGGTTTACCAAGAGACCCAGTACTTC.

The gene calls are TRBV5-6 and TRBJ1-1; D possibly corresponds to TRBD1 (5 bases). V was shortened by 4 bases and J by 2 bases, with 9 bases between the two germline ends. This CDR3 has 13 residues. CDR1 is SGHDT and CDR2 is YYEEEE in the germline V gene. The chain's CDR3 is CASSAGLNTEAFF. The CDR3 coding sequence is TGTGCCAGCAGCGCGGGACTCAACACTGAAGCTTTCTTT.

J is TRBJ2-5 and V is TRBV29-1, with 7 bases lining up with TRBD2. The J call is doubtful: the DNA matches TRBJ2-7 better. Germline CDR1 and CDR2: SQVTM and ANQGSEA. The CDR3 runs to 13 residues. Here the CDR3 reads CSVGVAGTYEQYF. Written as DNA, the CDR3 is TGCAGCGTTGGGGTAGCGGGTACCTACGAGCAGTACTTC.

This clone was counted once. The chain has TRBV6-5 and TRBJ2-7; TRBD2 agrees at 7 bases. In germline, CDR1 is MNHEY, CDR2 SVGAGI. The CDR3 has 14 residues. Trimming took 5 bases from V and 3 from J; bases not matched to a gene: 7. The CDR3: CASSRTSPRYEQYF. The CDR3 coding sequence is TGTGCCAGCAGTCGGACTAGTCCACGCTACGAGCAGTACTTC.

The V call is TRBV5-1, the J call TRBJ2-7; TRBD1 agrees at 8 bases. The CDR3 extends over 16 amino acids. Germline assignment: CDR1 SGHRS and CDR2 YFSETQ. The ends lost 0 bases at V and 3 bases at J; junction bases unmatched: 8. The CDR3 is CASSLAPDRDFYEQYF. CDR3 in DNA: TGCGCCAGCAGCTTGGCCCCGGACAGGGATTTCTACGAGCAGTACTTC.

The chain employs TRBV7-9 and TRBJ1-6, with no clear D. Trimming cost V 5 bases and J 7 bases, with 15 bases left between them. The CDR3 contains 15 residues. Germline CDR1 reads SEHNR; CDR2 reads FQNEAQ (reference sequence). The CDR3 DNA reads TGTGCCAGCAGCCGATTAATGACTACCAATTCACCCCTCCACTTT. Protein sequence: CASSRLMTTNSPLHF. Full variable domain (missing parts from reference TRBV7-9 and TRBJ1-6): DTGVSQNPRHKITKRGQNVTFRCDPISEHNRLYWYRQTLGQGPEFLTYFQNEAQLEKSRLLSDRFSAERPKGSFSTLEIQRTEQGDSAMYLCASSRLMTTNSPLHFGNGTRLTVT.

This rearrangement joins TRBV12-1 to TRBJ2-7; the tabulated D call, TRBD1, remains unverified against the DNA. TRBV12-1 is classified as a pseudogene. The CDR3 spans 17 residues. The CDR3 sequence: CASSWGTGGGGLHEQYF. DNA for the CDR3: TGTGCCAGCAGCTGGGGGACAGGGGGCGGGGGCCTCCACGAGCAGTACTTC.

The V gene is TRBV5-6, the J gene TRBJ1-6; D is uncertain. The CDR3 sequence is 13 residues long. V shed 0 bases and J shed 8 bases, with 6 bases lying between them. Germline CDR1 SGHDT, CDR2 YYEEEE. CDR3 residues: CASSLGQYSPLHF. Here the CDR3 DNA reads TGTGCCAGCAGCTTGGGTCAGTATTCACCCCTCCACTTT.

This chain links TRBV5-1 with TRBJ1-2; no clear D gene. V was clipped by 4 bases and J by 13 bases, with 14 bases between them. Germline lookup yields CDR1 SGHRS and CDR2 YFSETQ. This CDR3 contains 11 residues. This CDR3 reads CASSPGQVPTF. The CDR3 DNA follows: TGCGCCAGCAGCCCTGGGCAGGTGCCCACCTTC.

The CDR3 reads CASKSGGYEQYF. In DNA, the CDR3 is TGTGCCAGCAAAAGCGGGGGCTACGAGCAGTACTTC. The rearrangement joins TRBV7-6 to TRBJ2-7; TRBD2 matches at 8 bases. In germline, CDR1 is SGHVS, CDR2 FNYEAQ. The CDR3 is 12 amino acids. The ends lost 7 bases at V and 3 bases at J; junction bases unmatched: 2.

V is TRBV6-5 and J is TRBJ2-5; 11 nucleotides align to TRBD2. V dropped 9 bases and J dropped 1; count of bases not matched to a gene: 7. The CDR3 extends over 15 amino acids. CDR1 MNHEY and CDR2 SVGAGI come from the germline V gene. CDR3 coding DNA: TGTGCCAGTCTACTAGCGGGGGACCTCCAAGAGACCCAGTACTTC. Translation: CASLLAGDLQETQYF.

The chain couples TRBV27 to TRBJ1-1; 9 bases fit TRBD1. Germline CDR1 and CDR2: MNHEY and SMNVEV (reference sequence). The CDR3 has 18 amino acids. J lost 1 base, V lost 6 bases, and 15 bases had no gene match. As DNA, the CDR3 is TGTGCCAGCAGGAGGACCGGGACAGGGCTGGGGAGGAACACTGAAGCTTTCTTT. Translated, it gives CASRRTGTGLGRNTEAFF.

The table lists this clone with a count of one. The rearrangement uses TRBV5-1 and TRBJ1-5; D not resolved. The CDR3 sequence is 14 residues long. The germline V gene has CDR1 SGHRS and CDR2 YFSETQ. Trimming shortened V by 0 bases and J by 3 bases, and 7 bases separated the two germline ends. The CDR3 DNA is TGCGCCAGCAGCTTGGCAGGATTCAATCAGCCCCAGCATTTT. Its protein product is CASSLAGFNQPQHF.

The chain combines TRBV5-1 with TRBJ2-1; possibly TRBD2 for D (5 bases). Per germline, CDR1 SGHRS and CDR2 YFSETQ. CDR3 length: 14 residues. The V gene lost 0 bases and the J gene lost 5 bases, with 9 bases spanning the gap. CDR3 nucleotides: TGCGCCAGCAGCTTGGAGCTAGCCAACAATGAGCAGTTCTTC. Its translation: CASSLELANNEQFF.

The chain recombines TRBV9 with TRBJ2-3; D might be TRBD2 (6 bases). Looked up from germline, CDR1 is SGDLS and CDR2 is YYNGEE. The CDR3 spans 16 residues. V dropped 1 base and J dropped 5 bases, with 17 bases sitting between them. Written as DNA, the CDR3 is TGTGCCAGCAGCGTACGGGACTCAGAGGCAGTAGATACGCAGTATTTT. It is translated as CASSVRDSEAVDTQYF.

This chain joins TRBV15 and TRBJ1-2; TRBD1 aligns across 8 bases. The germline gives CDR1 LNHNV, CDR2 YYDKDF (reference sequence). J was trimmed by 4 bases and V by 5 bases; bases with no gene match: 12. The CDR3 extends over 16 amino acids. CDR3 protein: CATSQGGTGYAYGYTF. DNA for the CDR3: TGTGCCACCAGCCAGGGGGGGACAGGCTACGCCTATGGCTACACCTTC.

Here the CDR3 reads CASSAQGSFQETQYF. The DNA for the CDR3 is TGCGCCAGCAGCGCCCAGGGTTCGTTCCAAGAGACCCAGTACTTC. This chain links TRBV5-1 with TRBJ2-5, with TRBD1 as a possible D gene (5 bases). V was pared by 4 bases and J by 1 base, with 14 bases between. Germline CDR1 SGHRS, CDR2 YFSETQ. This CDR3 spans 15 amino acids.

This sequence joins TRBV27 and TRBJ2-2, with TRBD1 identical over 8 bases. The CDR3 has 16 residues. Per germline, CDR1 MNHEY and CDR2 SMNVEV (reference sequence). The trim removed 4 bases at V and 3 bases at J, leaving 7 bases unmatched. For the CDR3, the DNA is TGTGCCAGCAGTTCCAGGACAGGGCACTACACCGGGGAGCTGTTTTTT. This encodes CASSSRTGHYTGELFF.